Below are 30 T cell receptor beta chains sequenced from a single sample in a study of T cell changes during pregnancy in multiple sclerosis. Assay: immunoSEQ multiplex PCR; the TCRdb copy retains only in-frame clones and omits some. The sample consists of some 47,000 clones, around 91% of them appearing once. Sequencing was performed on CD8+ T cells from peripheral blood mononuclear cells, taken in the second trimester of pregnancy. Source of these receptors: a female donor with multiple sclerosis, enrolled in a pregnancy study.

This chain uses TRBV19 with TRBJ1-1; the D is unclear. V lost 7 bases to trimming and J lost 8 bases, with 20 bases between them. Germline loops: CDR1 LNHDA, CDR2 SQIVND (reference sequence). The CDR3 loop spans 14 amino acids. This CDR3 reads CASNISPAAVEAFF. The CDR3 DNA follows: TGTGCCAGTAATATCTCCCCAGCGGCAGTGGAAGCTTTCTTT.

The chain employs TRBV28 and TRBJ1-3; a possible D gene is TRBD1 (6 bases). Trimming left V 6 bases short and J 4 bases short, with 16 bases between. This CDR3 is built from 15 residues. Germline loops: CDR1 MDHEN, CDR2 SYDVKM. The CDR3 protein is CASSQLGQTGNTIYF. CDR3 DNA: TGTGCCAGCAGCCAGCTCGGACAGACCGGAAACACCATATATTTT. Full variable domain (missing parts from reference TRBV28 and TRBJ1-3): DVKVTQSSRYLVKRTGEKVFLECVQDMDHENMFWYRQDPGLGLRLIYFSYDVKMKEKGDIPEGYSVSREKKERFSLILESASTNQTSMYLCASSQLGQTGNTIYFGEGSWLTVV.

This clone is a singleton in its sample. The V call is TRBV19, the J call TRBJ1-2; TRBD1 aligns across 12 bases. Per germline, CDR1 LNHDA and CDR2 SQIVND (reference sequence). This CDR3 region has 16 residues. Trimming at V came to 4 bases and at J to 6 bases, leaving 9 bases not matched to a gene. CDR3 sequence (DNA): TGTGCCAGTAGTAGGGGACAGGGGGCACCCCCCGATGGCTACACCTTC. Translating gives CASSRGQGAPPDGYTF.

The V call is TRBV6-1, the J call TRBJ1-6, with D perhaps matching TRBD1 (5 bases). Germline V gene data show CDR1 as MNHNS and CDR2 as SASEGT. Trimming removed 6 bases from V and 9 bases from J, with 15 bases in between. CDR3 length: 14 residues. CDR3 in DNA: TGTGCCAGCAGCGGTGACAGCTACAGTTCACCCCTCCACTTT. The encoded protein is CASSGDSYSSPLHF.

This clone was found once. The chain couples TRBV27 to TRBJ2-3, with 8 bases matching TRBD2. From germline, CDR1 is MNHEY and CDR2 SMNVEV (reference sequence). V lost 3 bases, J lost 3 bases, and 2 bases stayed unmatched. This CDR3 comprises 14 residues. CDR3 region: CASSLAGGTDTQYF. The CDR3 nucleotides are TGTGCCAGCAGTTTGGCGGGGGGAACAGATACGCAGTATTTT.

The CDR3 coding sequence is TGTGCCAGCAGTACACCGGGACAGGTGGGTCAGCCCCAGCATTTT. Its translation: CASSTPGQVGQPQHF. This sequence joins TRBV6-1 and TRBJ1-5; TRBD1 agrees at 8 bases. Germline V gene lookup returns CDR1 MNHNS and CDR2 SASEGT. The J segment lost 6 bases and the V segment lost 5 bases, leaving 9 bases of the junction unmatched. The CDR3 consists of 15 residues.

The DNA of the CDR3 is TGTGCCACCAAGATTAGCGGGGCTGCGAACACTGAAGCTTTCTTT. Amino acid sequence: CATKISGAANTEAFF. The V gene is TRBV19, the J gene TRBJ1-1; TRBD1 might be the D (5 bases). V lost 10 bases, J lost 1 base, and 19 bases lay in between. Germline lookup yields CDR1 LNHDA and CDR2 SQIVND (reference sequence). The CDR3 runs 15 residues. Together with reference TRBV19 and TRBJ1-1, the CDR3 gives the full variable domain: DGGITQSPKYLFRKEGQNVTLSCEQNLNHDAMYWYRQDPGQGLRLIYYSQIVNDFQKGDIAEGYSVSREKKESFPLTVTSAQKNPTAFYLCATKISGAANTEAFFGQGTRLTVV.

The chain couples TRBV28 to TRBJ1-1; weak D call: TRBD1 (5 bases). Germline CDR1 is MDHEN and CDR2 is SYDVKM. The CDR3 is 13 amino acids. Trimming took 3 bases from V and 6 from J, leaving 11 bases between them. The chain's CDR3 is CASSLWGEAEAFF. In DNA form, the CDR3 reads TGTGCCAGCAGTTTGTGGGGGGAAGCTGAAGCTTTCTTT.

The chain recombines TRBV4-1 with TRBJ1-5; 8 bases align to TRBD1. This CDR3 comprises 14 residues. From germline, CDR1 is MGHRA and CDR2 YSYEKL. Losses at the gene ends were 4 bases for V and 2 bases for J; bases not matched to a gene: 1. As DNA, the CDR3 is TGCGCCAGCAGCCCGGGACAGGGCAATCAGCCCCAGCATTTT. Amino acids: CASSPGQGNQPQHF.

V usage is TRBV6-5 and J usage is TRBJ1-1; perhaps TRBD1 as D (6 bases). V was cut by 7 bases and J by 3 bases, with 15 bases left in between. This CDR3 comprises 14 residues. From germline, CDR1 is MNHEY and CDR2 SVGAGI. As DNA, the CDR3 is TGTGCCAGCACGTGGACAGAAGGGTACACTGAAGCTTTCTTT. Translated: CASTWTEGYTEAFF.

This sequence joins TRBV6-6 and TRBJ1-5; 7 nucleotides match TRBD1. The CDR3 is 15 amino acids. CDR1 is MNHNY and CDR2 is SVGAGI in the germline V gene (reference sequence). The V segment lost 3 bases and the J segment 5 bases; nucleotides outside the gene matches: 7. CDR3 coding DNA: TGTGCCAGCAGTTATGAACAGGGGTTGGATCAGCCCCAGCATTTT. Amino acid sequence: CASSYEQGLDQPQHF.

V gene TRBV13 combines with J gene TRBJ1-3; 7 nucleotides align to TRBD1. Germline assignment: CDR1 PRHDT and CDR2 FYEKMQ (reference sequence). CDR3 size: 17 residues. Unmatched junction bases numbered 18, after V lost 5 bases and J lost 8 bases. As DNA, the CDR3 is TGTGCCAGCAGCACCGAGGACAGGTCAGCATCGGGGGACACCATATATTTT. As protein: CASSTEDRSASGDTIYF. The variable domain in full, completed from reference TRBV13 and TRBJ1-3, reads AAGVIQSPRHLIKEKRETATLKCYPIPRHDTVYWYQQGPGQDPQFLISFYEKMQSDKGSIPDRFSAQQFSDYHSELNMSSLELGDSALYFCASSTEDRSASGDTIYFGEGSWLTVV.

The genes are TRBV19 and TRBJ1-1, with D perhaps matching TRBD1 (6 bases). The CDR3 is 14 residues long. The V end was cut by 3 bases, the J end by 1 base, with 9 bases between. The germline gives CDR1 LNHDA, CDR2 SQIVND (reference sequence). CDR3 DNA: TGTGCCAGTAGTATTGGGACAACGAACACTGAAGCTTTCTTT. This translates into CASSIGTTNTEAFF. The variable domain in full, completed from reference TRBV19 and TRBJ1-1, reads DGGITQSPKYLFRKEGQNVTLSCEQNLNHDAMYWYRQDPGQGLRLIYYSQIVNDFQKGDIAEGYSVSREKKESFPLTVTSAQKNPTAFYLCASSIGTTNTEAFFGQGTRLTVV.

V is TRBV21-1 and J is TRBJ1-1; the table's D call of TRBD1 was not tested on the DNA. TRBV21-1 is an annotated pseudogene. The CDR3 has 18 amino acids. CDR3: CASSKGPCAGARNTEAFF. DNA of the CDR3: TGTGCCAGCAGCAAAGGTCCATGTGCAGGGGCCCGGAACACTGAAGCTTTCTTT.

The chain combines TRBV29-1 with TRBJ2-7; TRBD1 matches 7 bases. The CDR3 runs 11 residues. With 7 bases clipped from V and 5 bases from J, the junction kept 5 bases outside the gene matches. CDR1 and CDR2 from the germline V gene are SQVTM and ANQGSEA. The CDR3, as DNA: TGCAGCGCCGGGACAGTCAACGAGCAGTACTTC. This translates into CSAGTVNEQYF.

The chain couples TRBV7-6 to TRBJ1-1; the D gene is possibly TRBD1 (6 bases). The CDR3 runs 16 residues. Germline loops: CDR1 SGHVS, CDR2 FNYEAQ. Trimming cost V 5 bases and J 1 base, with 17 bases left between them. CDR3 loop: CASSGAHRVGNTEAFF. In nucleotides, the CDR3 is TGTGCCAGCAGCGGAGCCCACAGGGTAGGGAACACTGAAGCTTTCTTT.

The gene calls are TRBV29-1 and TRBJ1-1, with unresolved D. Germline CDR1 is SQVTM and CDR2 is ANQGSEA. The CDR3 is 9 residues long. V lost 4 bases and J lost 11, with 8 bases in between. In DNA form, the CDR3 reads TGCAGCGTTGGTCCTCCGGCTTTCTTT. Its translation: CSVGPPAFF.

This sequence joins TRBV19 and TRBJ1-5; D perhaps matches TRBD1 (6 bases). Trimming shortened V by 4 bases and J by 1 base, and 11 bases separated the two germline ends. The germline V gene has CDR1 LNHDA and CDR2 SQIVND (reference sequence). The CDR3 runs 15 residues. The CDR3 coding sequence is TGTGCCAGTAGTACCAGTCAGGGGAGCAATCAGCCCCAGCATTTT. Residues: CASSTSQGSNQPQHF.

The genes are TRBV19 and TRBJ2-7, with D unresolved. V was clipped by 0 bases and J by 3 bases, with 6 bases between them. There are 13 residues in the CDR3. Germline V gene sequence: CDR1 LNHDA, CDR2 SQIVND (reference sequence). DNA for the CDR3: TGTGCCAGTAGTATAGATCCCAACTACGAGCAGTACTTC. Translated: CASSIDPNYEQYF.

The chain combines TRBV15 with TRBJ1-1; D not certain. Germline V gives CDR1 LNHNV, CDR2 YYDKDF (reference sequence). The CDR3 spans 15 residues. Trimming pared 9 bases from V and 6 bases from J, leaving 23 bases between. The CDR3 nucleotides are TGTGCCACTCGTGGCGACGGGGATGTTACCGCTGAAGCTTTCTTT. It translates to CATRGDGDVTAEAFF.

V is TRBV18 and J is TRBJ1-4; the D is unclear. Germline V gene data show CDR1 as KGHSH and CDR2 as LQKENI. The CDR3 contains 14 residues. The ends were cut back, 0 bases at V and 8 bases at J, with 10 bases in the middle. The CDR3 region is CASSPPGASEKLFF. Here the CDR3 DNA reads TGTGCCAGCTCACCACCGGGAGCTTCGGAAAAACTGTTTTTT.

V and J are TRBV9 and TRBJ2-1; tentatively, D is TRBD1 (6 bases). Germline V gives CDR1 SGDLS, CDR2 YYNGEE. This CDR3 contains 15 residues. The germline V and J ends were trimmed by 4 bases and 0 bases, with 11 bases remaining between them. In nucleotides, the CDR3 is TGTGCCAGCAGCTCCAGGACAGCCTCCTACAATGAGCAGTTCTTC. Protein sequence: CASSSRTASYNEQFF. Complete variable domain (other parts from reference TRBV9 and TRBJ2-1): DSGVTQTPKHLITATGQRVTLRCSPRSGDLSVYWYQQSLDQGLQFLIQYYNGEERAKGNILERFSAQQFPDLHSELNLSSLELGDSALYFCASSSRTASYNEQFFGPGTRLTVL.

The V gene is TRBV5-1, the J gene TRBJ2-4; 11 bases are a match to TRBD2. Germline values: CDR1 SGHRS, CDR2 YFSETQ. Trimming took 0 bases from V and 7 from J; bases not matched to a gene: 9. The CDR3 consists of 17 residues. The chain's CDR3 is CASSLGSSGRPGNIQYF. Here the CDR3 DNA reads TGCGCCAGCAGCTTGGGGTCTAGCGGGAGGCCGGGGAACATTCAGTACTTC.

The chain is built from TRBV7-9 and TRBJ2-5; a possible D gene is TRBD2 (6 bases). The V and J ends lost 5 bases and 5 bases respectively, with 12 bases between them. The length of the CDR3 is 13 residues. Germline V gene data show CDR1 as SEHNR and CDR2 as FQNEAQ (reference sequence). This chain's CDR3 is CASSRPGEETQYF. DNA for the CDR3: TGTGCCAGCAGCCGCCCGGGAGAGGAGACCCAGTACTTC.

The V gene is TRBV15, the J gene TRBJ2-7; tentative D call: TRBD2 (5 bases). This CDR3 is built from 12 residues. Trimming removed 5 bases at V and 3 bases at J, with 8 bases between. Looked up from germline, CDR1 is LNHNV and CDR2 is YYDKDF (reference sequence). The CDR3: CATSSGNYEQYF. The DNA of the CDR3 is TGTGCCACCAGCTCCGGGAACTACGAGCAGTACTTC.

V and J are TRBV9 and TRBJ2-1; 7 bases agree with TRBD2. In germline, CDR1 is SGDLS, CDR2 YYNGEE. The CDR3 is 16 residues long. The V gene end was trimmed by 2 bases and the J gene end by 6 bases; junction bases not matched to a gene: 11. The CDR3 DNA reads as TGTGCCAGCAGCGTGGCGGGAGCAGTGGGGCTCAATGAGCAGTTCTTC. This translates into CASSVAGAVGLNEQFF.

The chain is built from TRBV2 and TRBJ2-1, with 8 positions matching TRBD1. Germline lookup yields CDR1 SNHLY and CDR2 FYNNEI. CDR3 length equals 17 residues. V shed 5 bases and J 0 bases; nucleotides not matched to a gene: 9. The CDR3 sequence is CASSQGQVISSYNEQFF. As DNA, the CDR3 is TGTGCCAGCAGTCAGGGACAGGTGATAAGCTCCTACAATGAGCAGTTCTTC.

V gene TRBV5-6 combines with J gene TRBJ1-2; 7 positions agree with TRBD1. Losses at the gene ends were 2 bases for V and 4 bases for J; bases not matched to a gene: 11. CDR3 size: 16 residues. Germline V gives CDR1 SGHDT, CDR2 YYEEEE. CDR3 residues: CASSFGQGDEGYGYTF. The DNA for the CDR3 is TGTGCCAGCAGCTTCGGGCAGGGGGACGAGGGCTATGGCTACACCTTC.

This chain joins TRBV4-2 and TRBJ2-2; D gene ambiguous. The CDR3 is made up of 12 amino acids. Germline assignment: CDR1 LGHNA and CDR2 YNFKEQ. The ends were cut back, 5 bases at V and 8 bases at J, with 9 bases in the middle. CDR3 DNA: TGTGCCAGCAGCGTGCCCCGGGGGGAGCTGTTTTTT. It is translated as CASSVPRGELFF.

This clone has a handful of counts. The chain combines TRBV9 with TRBJ1-1; 8 bases line up with TRBD1. Germline CDR1 SGDLS, CDR2 YYNGEE. The CDR3 runs to 12 residues. With 6 bases clipped from V and 7 bases from J, the junction kept 5 bases outside the gene matches. CDR3 bases: TGTGCCAGCAACCTTGGACAGGGTGAAGCTTTCTTT. This encodes CASNLGQGEAFF.